These 7 T cell receptor beta chains originate from one sample sequenced in a study of cytomegalovirus exposure and HLA in healthy donors. PCR amplification relied on 60 Vbeta primers (plus 13 Jbeta primers). Generated by immunoSEQ multiplex PCR, the TCRdb table keeps only in-frame clones and is missing some. Of under 200,000 clones listed, roughly 73% are singletons. The sample comprised PBMCs. The receptors here all came from a middle-aged woman in good health and CMV-seropositive.

CDR3 region: CASTPTTGGNQPQHF. DNA of the CDR3: TGTGCCAGTACCCCGACAACAGGGGGCAATCAGCCCCAGCATTTT. This chain uses TRBV19 with TRBJ1-5, with 7 bases that match TRBD1. Germline lookup yields CDR1 LNHDA and CDR2 SQIVND (reference sequence). There are 15 residues in the CDR3. The V segment lost 7 bases and the J segment 2 bases; nucleotides outside the gene matches: 8. The full variable domain, completed using reference TRBV19 and TRBJ1-5, is DGGITQSPKYLFRKEGQNVTLSCEQNLNHDAMYWYRQDPGQGLRLIYYSQIVNDFQKGDIAEGYSVSREKKESFPLTVTSAQKNPTAFYLCASTPTTGGNQPQHFGDGTRLSIL.

This chain joins TRBV19 and TRBJ2-7, with a tentative D call TRBD1 (6 bases). CDR3 size: 15 residues. The germline V and J ends were trimmed by 6 bases and 3 bases, with 18 bases remaining between them. Looked up from germline, CDR1 is LNHDA and CDR2 is SQIVND (reference sequence). Written as DNA, the CDR3 is TGTGCCAGTAGGGTTCAAGGGACAAGGGGCTACGAGCAGTACTTC. This codes for CASRVQGTRGYEQYF.

V usage is TRBV4-2 and J usage is TRBJ2-3; 11 bases align to TRBD2. Germline V gives CDR1 LGHNA, CDR2 YNFKEQ. This CDR3 comprises 16 residues. The V and J ends lost 4 bases and 1 base, in that order; junction bases with no gene match: 4. The CDR3 DNA reads as TGTGCCAGCAGCCCCATAGCGGGAGGGCGCACAGATACGCAGTATTTT. Amino acid sequence: CASSPIAGGRTDTQYF.

This sequence joins TRBV5-6 and TRBJ1-5; possible D gene TRBD1, 6 bases. The V gene's germline CDR1 is SGHDT and CDR2 YYEEEE. Deletions cut 4 bases from V and 4 bases from J, with 15 bases between. This CDR3 has 15 amino acids. The CDR3 spells CASSDRLRSNQPQHF. The CDR3 DNA is TGTGCCAGCAGCGACAGGCTCCGGTCGAATCAGCCCCAGCATTTT.

The rearrangement links TRBV10-3 to TRBJ1-1; tentative D call: TRBD1 (5 bases). Deletions cut 2 bases from V and 3 bases from J, with 19 bases between. Germline lookup yields CDR1 ENHRY and CDR2 SYGVKD. The CDR3 is made up of 17 amino acids. CDR3 sequence reads: CAISEQGVGRVHTEAFF. In DNA form, the CDR3 reads TGTGCCATCAGTGAGCAAGGGGTAGGTCGAGTTCACACTGAAGCTTTCTTT.

This clone has only a few counts. The rearrangement uses TRBV5-1 and TRBJ1-5; D unresolved. Germline V lookup: CDR1 SGHRS, CDR2 YFSETQ. The V end was cut by 0 bases, the J end by 5 bases, with 9 bases between. The CDR3 length is 14 residues. Here the CDR3 reads CASSLESNDQPQHF. The CDR3, as DNA: TGCGCCAGCAGCTTGGAATCTAACGATCAGCCCCAGCATTTT. Complete variable domain (other parts from reference TRBV5-1 and TRBJ1-5): KAGVTQTPRYLIKTRGQQVTLSCSPISGHRSVSWYQQTPGQGLQFLFEYFSETQRNKGNFPGRFSGRQFSNSRSEMNVSTLELGDSALYLCASSLESNDQPQHFGDGTRLSIL.

Comment on this clone: One end of the junction fails to match germline, which may point to a read error. The rearrangement uses TRBV7-9 and TRBJ2-1, with D perhaps TRBD2 (7 bases). The CDR3 is 16 amino acids. Germline V gives CDR1 SEHNR, CDR2 FQNEAQ (reference sequence). The CDR3 nucleotides are TGTTCCAGCAGCTTAGGAGCGGGCAGGGGAGGGAATGAGCAGTTCTTC. Amino acid sequence: CSSSLGAGRGGNEQFF. The full variable domain, in which reference TRBV7-9 and TRBJ2-1 provide the parts outside the CDR3, is DTGVSQNPRHKITKRGQNVTFRCDPISEHNRLYWYRQTLGQGPEFLTYFQNEAQLEKSRLLSDRFSAERPKGSFSTLEIQRTEQGDSAMYLCSSSLGAGRGGNEQFFGPGTRLTVL.